This passage covers 3 T cell receptor beta chains from one sample sequenced in a study of regulatory T cells in long-lasting Graves disease. TCR beta libraries were built with iRepertoire HTBI primers and Arm-PCR of CDR3 regions. TCRdb re-derived calls from the multiplex PCR reads in MiXCR, one entry per CDR3 protein. The table lists about 300,000 distinct CDR3 sequences, about a sixth of them singletons, with about 40% in the top ten. Time point reported: newly diagnosed GD, antithyroid drugs for less than 3 months. Extracted PBMC RNA gave rise to the TCR library. The specimen was peripheral blood mononuclear cells (PBMCs), collected at new diagnosis, from a patient treated with antithyroid drugs. Receptor source: a female donor with Graves disease.

This clonotype was seen a few times. The genes are TRBV18 and TRBJ1-1, with D possibly matching TRBD1 (6 bases). V lost 6 bases and J 1 base, leaving 9 bases between the germline ends. CDR3 length: 13 residues. Germline V gene sequence: CDR1 KGHSH, CDR2 LQKENI. CDR3 coding DNA: TGTGCCAGCTCGTCGGGACAGAACACTGAAGCTTTCTTT. Translated, it gives CASSSGQNTEAFF.

This chain joins TRBV28 and TRBJ1-6, with a weak D call TRBD1 (6 bases). Trimming cost V 7 bases and J 1 base, with 14 bases left between them. The CDR3 runs 16 residues. The V gene's germline CDR1 is MDHEN and CDR2 SYDVKM. CDR3 in amino acids: CASTKRGVSYNSPLHF. CDR3 DNA sequence: TGTGCCAGCACCAAAAGGGGGGTGTCCTATAATTCACCCCTCCACTTT. Together with reference TRBV28 and TRBJ1-6, the CDR3 gives the full variable domain: DVKVTQSSRYLVKRTGEKVFLECVQDMDHENMFWYRQDPGLGLRLIYFSYDVKMKEKGDIPEGYSVSREKKERFSLILESASTNQTSMYLCASTKRGVSYNSPLHFGNGTRLTVT.

This rearrangement joins TRBV30 to TRBJ2-1; D is unclear. The length of the CDR3 is 12 residues. CDR1 is GTSNPN and CDR2 is SVGIG in the germline V gene (reference sequence). V was cut by 0 bases and J by 0 bases, with 0 bases left in between. CDR3 sequence (DNA): TGTGCCTGGAGTGTCTCCTACAATGAGCAGTTCTTC. Translation: CAWSVSYNEQFF.